Described below is a single TCR beta chain sequence and its context. Per the original data handling: Estimates of nucleated cell counts were drawn from the amplification of reference gene primers. The data were produced by immunoSEQ multiplex PCR, yet TCRdb's version contains in-frame clones alone and is incomplete. That table furnishes V, J and clone size, whereas the DNA furnished D and trimming. The sample lists about 430,000 clones, around 89% occurring once. The sample belongs to a study of blood T cell repertoires in COVID-19. Background on the study: Acute-phase and convalescent COVID-19 samples originated in the United States, Italy and Spain. Sources were T cells, B-cell-depleted T cells, or PBMCs; the material itself was cDNA or gDNA.

Allocation to cohorts depended on clinical history reported by the participants. Sequencing was performed on PBMCs or T cells enriched from blood (not recorded which). The origin of this receptor is a woman in her twenties or thirties with acute COVID-19.

CDR3 nucleotide sequence: TGTGCCAGCAGCCCGGTTAGACAGAACACTGAAGCTTTCTTT. It yields the protein CASSPVRQNTEAFF. The rearrangement uses TRBV7-9 and TRBJ1-1; no clear D. The CDR3 has 14 residues. Germline assignment: CDR1 SEHNR and CDR2 FQNEAQ (reference sequence). The germline V and J ends were trimmed by 5 bases and 1 base, with 11 bases remaining between them.